The clone carrying this T cell receptor (beta chain) turned up a few times. Its antigen is undetermined. The record originates from a study of T cells in localized non-small cell lung cancer. Findings and caveats of the study: A higher density of T cells in blood coincided with extended overall survival. Paired adjacent lung recovered a median roughly 56 of the top 100 tumor clones. Uninvolved adjacent lung had the highest recorded T cell clonality, with tumor below it.

Produced via immunoSEQ multiplex PCR; TCRdb's table is partial and in-frame only. This sample has roughly 3,000 clones, with about 20% found just once. Sequences were derived from lung tumor tissue, sampled before any cancer treatment. The receptor's source is a man aged 35 to 70 with stage I squamous cell lung carcinoma.

The CDR3 nucleotides are TGTGCCAGCAGGCCGACAGGACTGAGTGGCTACACCTTC. This gives the protein CASRPTGLSGYTF. The chain employs TRBV6-8 and TRBJ1-2; TRBD1 might be the D (6 bases). CDR1 is MNHGY, CDR2 SAAAGT, per germline. Trimming took 6 bases from V and 7 from J, leaving 15 bases between them. The CDR3 is made up of 13 amino acids.